The text below deals with one T cell receptor beta chain. How the authors handled the data: Scientists estimated how many nucleated cells there were by amplifying reference gene primers. Generated by immunoSEQ multiplex PCR, the TCRdb table keeps only in-frame clones and is missing some. V, J and clone size were drawn from that table, and D and trimming were deduced from the DNA. The sample includes roughly 230,000 clones, 89% of them seen just once. Participants came from some 23 US areas, aged about 18 to 89 years. This sample is part of a study of blood T cell repertoires in COVID-19. Germline V gene sequence: CDR1 MDHEN, CDR2 SYDVKM. V was shortened by 5 bases and J by 8 bases, with 16 bases between the two germline ends. The length of the CDR3 is 14 residues.

The source material was PBMCs or T cells enriched from blood (not recorded which). The clonotype originates from a woman in her 30s with acute COVID-19. The J gene is TRBJ2-1, the V gene TRBV28; D is ambiguous. The CDR3 protein is CASSPPGYPDEQFF. DNA of the CDR3: TGTGCCAGCAGTCCTCCAGGTTACCCCGATGAGCAGTTCTTC.